The 11 T cell receptor beta chains listed next were all sequenced from one sample in a study of shared clonotypes between healthy human individuals. Profiled with immunoSEQ multiplex PCR; TCRdb holds only in-frame clones, not every one. The sample shows about 700,000 clones, around 74% of them seen only once. The sample taken for sequencing was memory CD4+ T cells sorted from blood. Subset here: CD45RA-negative fraction. The receptors were sampled from a woman younger than 45 in good health.

This clone showed up just once. This chain links TRBV19 with TRBJ2-4; D is unresolved. The V and J ends lost 5 bases and 1 base respectively, with 12 bases between them. The CDR3 consists of 15 residues. Germline V gene sequence: CDR1 LNHDA, CDR2 SQIVND (reference sequence). This chain's CDR3 is CASSRLGDAKNIQYF. CDR3 sequence (DNA): TGTGCCAGTAGTCGGCTTGGAGACGCCAAAAACATTCAGTACTTC.

The chain recombines TRBV6-5 with TRBJ1-5; D might be TRBD1 (5 bases). CDR3 length: 14 amino acids. Germline assignment: CDR1 MNHEY and CDR2 SVGAGI. V dropped 5 bases and J dropped 1 base, with 9 bases sitting between them. The CDR3 region has the DNA TGTGCCAGCAGTCAGGGATTCAGCAATCAGCCCCAGCATTTT. It translates to CASSQGFSNQPQHF.

This clone was seen once. The rearrangement joins TRBV27 to TRBJ2-1; TRBD2 aligns across 10 bases. The CDR3 is 16 amino acids. V dropped 7 bases and J dropped 2; count of bases not matched to a gene: 8. Germline V CDR1 and CDR2: MNHEY, SMNVEV (reference sequence). CDR3 protein: CASTIYSGGTYNEQFF. The CDR3 DNA reads TGTGCCAGCACTATATATAGCGGGGGGACCTACAATGAGCAGTTCTTC.

The V call is TRBV19, the J call TRBJ2-3; D may be TRBD1 (5 bases). This CDR3 contains 13 residues. Germline CDR1 reads LNHDA; CDR2 reads SQIVND (reference sequence). V lost 9 bases, J lost 2 bases, and 12 bases lay in between. The CDR3, as DNA: TGTGCCAGCAGCAAAGGGGACACAGATACGCAGTATTTT. It specifies CASSKGDTDTQYF.

In DNA, the CDR3 is TGTGCCAGCAGCTTATATGGAGCTAACGAGCAGTACTTC. Translated, it gives CASSLYGANEQYF. The chain couples TRBV7-9 to TRBJ2-7; D is ambiguous. Trimming took off 2 bases at V and 5 bases at J, with 10 bases between the two ends. Looked up from germline, CDR1 is SEHNR and CDR2 is FQNEAQ (reference sequence). The CDR3 has 13 amino acids.

This chain links TRBV9 with TRBJ2-2, with 8 bases that match TRBD1. This CDR3 comprises 18 residues. Germline V CDR1 and CDR2: SGDLS, YYNGEE. After removal of 4 bases from V and 4 bases from J, the junction contained 15 bases not matched to a gene. Written as DNA, the CDR3 is TGTGCCAGCAGCCCCGGGACAGGCCAATGGACTTTCACCGGGGAGCTGTTTTTT. Residues: CASSPGTGQWTFTGELFF.

This clone was detected only once. The chain recombines TRBV7-2 with TRBJ2-1; D call uncertain. The germline CDR1 and CDR2 sequences are SGHTA and FQGNSA. This CDR3 has 12 residues. Trimming took off 5 bases at V and 9 bases at J, with 11 bases between the two ends. DNA for the CDR3: TGTGCCAGCAGCCCAAGTCTTGGTGAGCAGTTCTTC. As protein: CASSPSLGEQFF.

V usage is TRBV9 and J usage is TRBJ2-1; either TRBD1 or TRBD2 may supply D (5 bases each). The CDR3 totals 16 residues. Germline V CDR1 and CDR2: SGDLS, YYNGEE. Trimming stripped 2 bases from V and 2 bases from J, with 14 bases between. CDR3 protein: CASSVDRDLTYNEQFF. In DNA form, the CDR3 reads TGTGCCAGCAGCGTTGACCGGGACCTTACCTACAATGAGCAGTTCTTC.

The V call is TRBV10-3, the J call TRBJ1-4; maybe TRBD1 (6 bases). The CDR3 extends over 14 amino acids. The V gene lost 5 bases and the J gene lost 7 bases, with 14 bases spanning the gap. Germline V gene data show CDR1 as ENHRY and CDR2 as SYGVKD. This chain's CDR3 is CAISRSGEGEKLFF. DNA of the CDR3: TGTGCCATCAGTAGATCAGGGGAAGGTGAAAAACTGTTTTTT.

The chain has TRBV7-9 and TRBJ2-2, with D possibly being TRBD1 or TRBD2 (5 bases each). The germline CDR1 and CDR2 sequences are SEHNR and FQNEAQ (reference sequence). Trimming stripped 3 bases from V and 7 bases from J, with 9 bases between. The CDR3 contains 13 residues. For the CDR3, the DNA is TGTGCCAGCAGCTTGAGGGGTAGCGGGGAGCTGTTTTTT. This translates into CASSLRGSGELFF.

This chain joins TRBV7-6 and TRBJ2-1, with 12 bases aligning to TRBD2. V dropped 3 bases and J dropped 6; count of bases not matched to a gene: 3. The CDR3 is made up of 15 amino acids. Germline V gene sequence: CDR1 SGHVS, CDR2 FNYEAQ. Here the CDR3 DNA reads TGTGCCAGCAGCTTTGGGACTAGCGGGTCCAATGAGCAGTTCTTC. Translating it yields CASSFGTSGSNEQFF.